Shown below are 13 T cell receptor beta chains from a single sample sequenced in a study of cytomegalovirus exposure and HLA in healthy donors. PCR primers comprised 60 Vbeta and 13 Jbeta primers. The protocol was immunoSEQ multiplex PCR, while the TCRdb copy is restricted to in-frame clones and leaves out a portion. The repertoire consists of about 100,000 clones, with about 75% occurring once and the leading ten covering 5.8%. Material: PBMCs. Source of these receptors: a man in his 60s in good health and CMV-seropositive.

The rearrangement links TRBV19 to TRBJ2-5; 9 bases fit TRBD2. The V gene's germline CDR1 is LNHDA and CDR2 SQIVND (reference sequence). The ends lost 2 bases at V and 5 bases at J; junction bases unmatched: 9. This CDR3 is built from 16 residues. The DNA for the CDR3 is TGTGCCAGTAGTATACAGACTAGCGGCCCCAGGGAGACCCAGTACTTC. Translating it yields CASSIQTSGPRETQYF.

The chain joins TRBV6-1 to TRBJ2-7; D is perhaps TRBD2 (5 bases). The CDR3 has 13 amino acids. The germline CDR1 and CDR2 sequences are MNHNS and SASEGT. With 4 bases removed from V and 7 bases from J, the gap between germline ends came to 14 bases. CDR3: CASSGLRLAEQYF. The CDR3 DNA reads TGTGCCAGCAGTGGACTACGATTGGCGGAGCAGTACTTC.

The chain links TRBV6-6 to TRBJ2-5; TRBD2 matches 8 bases. The CDR3 covers 15 residues. Germline lookup yields CDR1 MNHNY and CDR2 SVGAGI (reference sequence). Trimming removed 8 bases from V and 2 bases from J; junction bases left unmatched: 10. As DNA, the CDR3 is TGTGCCAGCTTTAACTCCGGGGGGGCGCAAGAGACCCAGTACTTC. This gives the protein CASFNSGGAQETQYF.

The chain couples TRBV7-9 to TRBJ2-5, with TRBD2 identical over 8 bases. With the DNA end fitting TRBJ2-7 better, the J assignment may be wrong. The CDR3 contains 17 residues. Germline V gene lookup returns CDR1 SEHNR and CDR2 FQNEAQ (reference sequence). The CDR3 DNA reads TGTGCCAGCAGCTTAGAGGGGTTGGCGGGGGGCCCCTACGAGCAGTACTTC. This gives the protein CASSLEGLAGGPYEQYF.

DNA of the CDR3: TGTGCCACCAGCTCCTTAACTCAGAGGTTCGCTGAAGCTTTCTTT. Translating it yields CATSSLTQRFAEAFF. The rearrangement joins TRBV15 to TRBJ1-1, with no clear D. The V end was cut by 5 bases, the J end by 6 bases, with 19 bases between. The CDR3 is 15 amino acids. Per the germline V gene, CDR1 is LNHNV and CDR2 is YYDKDF (reference sequence).

In nucleotides, the CDR3 is TGTGCCAGCAGCTTTTCGCGGGGGGGCCTGGAGACCCAGTACTTC. Translation: CASSFSRGGLETQYF. The chain links TRBV5-4 to TRBJ2-5, with 9 bases that match TRBD2. The CDR3 consists of 15 residues. The ends lost 2 bases at V and 5 bases at J; junction bases unmatched: 7. CDR1 and CDR2 (germline): SGHNT, YYREEE (reference sequence).

The chain links TRBV7-2 to TRBJ2-5, with D uncertain. V gave up 2 bases and J gave up 1 base, with 8 bases separating them. This CDR3 region has 14 residues. Germline V gene lookup returns CDR1 SGHTA and CDR2 FQGNSA. The CDR3 region is CASSLMGSQETQYF. The CDR3 nucleotides are TGTGCCAGCAGCTTAATGGGCAGCCAAGAGACCCAGTACTTC. The full variable domain, its missing parts supplied by reference TRBV7-2 and TRBJ2-5, is GAGVSQSPSNKVTEKGKDVELRCDPISGHTALYWYRQSLGQGLEFLIYFQGNSAPDKSGLPSDRFSAERTGGSVSTLTIQRTQQEDSAVYLCASSLMGSQETQYFGPGTRLLVL.

The chain combines TRBV4-3 with TRBJ1-5, with a weak D call TRBD1 (5 bases). This CDR3 has 17 residues. CDR1 is LGHNA and CDR2 is YSLEER in the germline V gene. V dropped 0 bases and J dropped 2 bases, with 14 bases sitting between them. CDR3 loop: CASSQDLTSGGNQPQHF. CDR3 coding DNA: TGCGCCAGCAGCCAAGATCTTACGTCGGGGGGCAATCAGCCCCAGCATTTT.

The chain is built from TRBV19 and TRBJ2-7; D ambiguous. The V end lost 4 bases, the J end lost 4 bases, and 5 bases lay between the germline ends. The CDR3 is made up of 11 amino acids. Germline CDR1 LNHDA, CDR2 SQIVND (reference sequence). In nucleotides, the CDR3 is TGTGCCAGTAGTAACTTGTACGAGCAGTACTTC. It translates to CASSNLYEQYF.

The genes are TRBV19 and TRBJ2-5, with D unresolved. Germline V CDR1 and CDR2: LNHDA, SQIVND (reference sequence). With 6 bases removed from V and 2 bases from J, the gap between germline ends came to 7 bases. This CDR3 is built from 12 residues. As DNA, the CDR3 is TGTGCCAGTAGCCCGCGGCAAGAGACCCAGTACTTC. Translated: CASSPRQETQYF.

V and J are TRBV7-2 and TRBJ2-3; unclear D gene. Germline lookup yields CDR1 SGHTA and CDR2 FQGNSA. The CDR3 contains 13 residues. V was shortened by 1 base and J by 1 base, with 3 bases between the two germline ends. CDR3 nucleotides: TGTGCCAGCAGCTTAGGCGGCACAGATACGCAGTATTTT. Translation gives CASSLGGTDTQYF.

The V call is TRBV5-1, the J call TRBJ1-1, with 7 bases fitting TRBD1. The germline gives CDR1 SGHRS, CDR2 YFSETQ. V shed 5 bases, J shed 4 bases, and the junction held 11 bases outside the gene matches. This CDR3 is built from 15 residues. CDR3 sequence: CASSQMGQPLTEAFF. The DNA for the CDR3 is TGCGCCAGCAGTCAAATGGGACAGCCTCTCACTGAAGCTTTCTTT.

The chain couples TRBV7-9 to TRBJ1-2; D call uncertain. Germline V gene data show CDR1 as SEHNR and CDR2 as FQNEAQ (reference sequence). CDR3 length equals 15 residues. V was pared by 6 bases and J by 4 bases, with 18 bases between. CDR3 coding DNA: TGTGCCAGCAGTTTCGGACGTTCGGGAGGCTATGGCTACACCTTC. Translation: CASSFGRSGGYGYTF.